This T cell receptor (beta chain) was sequenced during a study of shared clonotypes between healthy human individuals (dated by TCRdb to about 2020). Notes on the research overall: A couple of women and three men aged 18 to 49 years were included in the cohort. Per donor, three plates each were used for CD4 naive and CD4 memory, two for CD8 naive, and one for CD8 memory. To estimate repertoire size and how much clonotypes are shared between individuals, the study performed deep sequencing of blood TCR repertoires from about five healthy adults. To increase sequencing depth and limit assay-specific biases, different laboratories used diverse techniques to prepare libraries and sequence TCR repertoires. Per donor, leukapheresis produced somewhere between about 0.94 and 8.9 billion PBMCs. Study-wide findings and limitations: Compared with non-shared clonotypes, the clonotypes found in all four sorted-subset donors had higher generation probabilities. Incomplete sequencing was indicated by rarefaction of sorted-subset datasets, despite the large sequencing depth. Based on pairwise subsampling, the degree of clonotype sharing among donors was expected to be affected by sequencing depth. Sampling was restricted to blood, and TCR repertoires in tissues likely differ from the TCR repertoires found in blood. The small number of donors limited the genetic and exposure-history diversity represented. When a handful of donors were compared, the shared fraction of clonotypes was around 5.1% for naive CD4, more than 3% for naive CD8, 2.3% for memory CD4, and roughly 0.4% for memory CD8. Larger estimated clonotype richness was generally found for naive subsets than for memory subsets.

Donors were healthy HIV-negative adults with no recently reported acute infections or vaccinations. Every donor was a Caucasian adult living in Nashville, Tennessee, USA. Magnetic negative selection was used to enrich CD4+ T cells, after which naive cells were positively selected on CD45RA and the negative fraction became the memory subset. Blood was obtained by leukapheresis, after which PBMCs were separated by Ficoll-Histopaque density gradient centrifugation and cryopreserved in liquid nitrogen vapor phase. Analytical flow cytometry was used to check the purity and quantity of each magnetically sorted T cell population. From each sorted fraction, genomic DNA was isolated and quantified by UV absorbance on a Nanodrop 2000c. Using the deep immunoSEQ assay, TCR CDR3 regions were amplified from genomic DNA by multiplex PCR. Extracted genomic DNA from each cell subset was spread evenly across all wells of several immunoSEQ 96-well plates, with each plate serving as a replicate. Each replicate PCR for sorted subsets received 200 ng genomic DNA, equal to roughly 30,000 T cell genomes. Purified libraries were measured with a Qubit 3.0 fluorometer, size-checked on a Bioanalyzer 2100, and measured again with the KAPA Library Quantification kit. Every immunoSEQ 96-well plate was sequenced on a dedicated single-read 150-cycle Illumina NextSeq 550 flow cell. Per the original workflow: Because only junctional sequences without quality scores were contained in the immunoSEQ output, filtering matching that applied to full-length reads could not be performed. Sequences were annotated with PyIR, a Python wrapper for IgBLAST v1.9, using IMGT germline references to assign V/J genes and CDR3. Reads with weak V/J assignments (E-value above 1e-6), missing CDR3, stop codons, out-of-frame junctions, or ambiguous translated residues were removed. V3J clonotypes were defined as sequences sharing the same inferred V gene, J gene, and CDR3 amino acid sequence. Percentage overlap between repertoires was computed as shared unique clonotypes divided by the size of the smaller repertoire. Richness of each repertoire was evaluated using RTK rarefaction, the Chao1 estimator, and Recon v2.1 estimates of unobserved clonotypes. Generation probabilities were computed with OLGA for all TCRbeta clonotypes obtained by the gDNA method from a handful of donors. Drawn from immuneACCESS, this table holds only the in-frame rearrangements with V and J called that TCRdb kept. Clones are partly lost; checked studies trace under half to an unresolved V gene and leave the rest unexplained. That table is the source of V, J and clone size, and D and trimming were worked out from the DNA. This sample gives around 1.4 million clones in total; roughly 98.5% of them show up just once. The ten largest clones capture about 0.34% of the sample.

Points on this clone: It lacks a known antigen. Base qualities were left out, and no much larger clone turns up one base away. Other DNA sequences in the same sample also yield this CDR3.

The sequenced sample consisted of naive CD4+ T cells sorted from blood. The sample's cell subset or site label, in plain terms: CD45RA+ positively selected. This receptor was identified in a man under 40 in good health.

This receptor carries the CDR3 CASSLAGQFYNEQFF. At the DNA level, the sequence is TGCGCCAGCAGCTTGGCCGGACAGTTCTACAATGAGCAGTTCTTC. The sequence is built from TRBV5-1 and TRBJ2-1; possibly the D gene is TRBD1, per 6 matching bases. CDR1 and CDR2 were assigned from the germline V gene as SGHRS and YFSETQ. V gives up 0 bases and J gives up 3 bases, and the segment between their germline ends measures 10 bases. The CDR3 starts with the cysteine, ends with the phenylalanine, and has 15 residues. The CDR3 DNA has 45 bases and is translated from base 1.